The TCR beta chain under discussion was sequenced for a study of cytomegalovirus exposure and HLA in healthy donors. PCR used 60 Vbeta primers and 13 Jbeta primers. Produced via immunoSEQ multiplex PCR; TCRdb's table is partial and in-frame only. This table has about 130,000 clones, roughly 79% appearing once. V lost 5 bases to trimming and J lost 0 bases; unmatched junction nucleotides: 15. From germline, CDR1 is SGHTA and CDR2 FQGNSA. The CDR3 is 19 residues long. The receptor was isolated from a boy aged 2 to 10 in good health and CMV-seronegative. Sample: PBMCs. The chain employs TRBV7-2 and TRBJ1-5; TRBD1 aligns across 8 bases. CDR3 bases: TGTGCCAGCAGCCGGGGCGGGACAGGCTATTTAGGTAGCAATCAGCCCCAGCATTTT. Translation: CASSRGGTGYLGSNQPQHF. Filled out from reference TRBV7-2 and TRBJ1-5, the complete variable domain reads GAGVSQSPSNKVTEKGKDVELRCDPISGHTALYWYRQSLGQGLEFLIYFQGNSAPDKSGLPSDRFSAERTGGSVSTLTIQRTQQEDSAVYLCASSRGGTGYLGSNQPQHFGDGTRLSIL.